Below are 25 T cell receptor beta chains sequenced from a single sample in a study of cytomegalovirus exposure and HLA in healthy donors. The PCR used 60 Vbeta and 13 Jbeta primers. Generated by immunoSEQ multiplex PCR, the TCRdb table keeps only in-frame clones and is missing some. The repertoire holds 150,000 to 200,000 clones, with nearly 80% as singletons. Sequencing was done on a sample of PBMCs. Source of these receptors: a man in his forties or fifties in good health and CMV-seropositive.

CDR3 in DNA: TGTGCCAGCAGCACCACAGGGTACAACGAGCAGTACTTC. Translating gives CASSTTGYNEQYF. The V call is TRBV11-2, the J call TRBJ2-5; D possibly corresponds to TRBD1 (6 bases). The DNA end favors TRBJ2-7, so the J call may be wrong. Germline-derived CDR1 and CDR2 are SGHAT and FQNNGV. The CDR3 sequence is 13 residues long.

This chain links TRBV4-2 with TRBJ2-7, with 11 bases aligning to TRBD2. Losses at the gene ends were 3 bases for V and 1 base for J; bases not matched to a gene: 5. Germline-derived CDR1 and CDR2 are LGHNA and YNFKEQ. This CDR3 is 16 amino acids long. CDR3 in DNA: TGTGCCAGCAGCCAGGAGGGGACTAGCGGATCCTACGAGCAGTACTTC. As protein: CASSQEGTSGSYEQYF.

The chain uses TRBV28 and TRBJ2-7, with TRBD2 identical over 7 bases. The CDR3 runs 14 residues. V lost 2 bases, J lost 1 base, and 2 bases stayed unmatched. Germline V lookup: CDR1 MDHEN, CDR2 SYDVKM. The DNA of the CDR3 is TGTGCCAGCAGTTTAGCGGGGGATTCCTACGAGCAGTACTTC. It encodes CASSLAGDSYEQYF.

This clone was counted once. The chain couples TRBV11-3 to TRBJ2-2, with D unresolved. The CDR3 extends over 15 amino acids. V was pared by 2 bases and J by 4 bases, with 11 bases between. The germline CDR1 and CDR2 sequences are SGHNT and YENEEA. CDR3 protein: CASSLSFGGTGELFF. The DNA of the CDR3 is TGTGCCAGCAGCTTAAGTTTCGGTGGCACCGGGGAGCTGTTTTTT.

The chain links TRBV4-2 to TRBJ2-1, with 13 bases matching TRBD2. The CDR3 is 17 residues long. V was clipped by 0 bases and J by 7 bases; unmatched bases: 6. Per the germline V gene, CDR1 is LGHNA and CDR2 is YNFKEQ. As DNA, the CDR3 is TGTGCCAGCAGCCAAGACCTACTAGCGGGAGGGATTAATGAGCAGTTCTTC. Encoded protein: CASSQDLLAGGINEQFF.

Remarks on this clone: Here the CDR3 omits its conserved ending phenylalanine or tryptophan, so a read error is the likely source. This sequence joins TRBV5-1 and TRBJ1-1; D is ambiguous. Trimming took 1 base from V and 3 from J, leaving 10 bases between them. The CDR3 is 14 amino acids. CDR1 and CDR2 (germline): SGHRS, YFSETQ. The CDR3 loop reads CASSLMLQDTEAFL. The DNA for the CDR3 is TGCGCCAGCAGCTTGATGCTGCAGGACACTGAAGCTTTCCTT.

This rearrangement joins TRBV5-1 to TRBJ2-7; 9 bases match TRBD2. In germline, CDR1 is SGHRS, CDR2 YFSETQ. The junction had 13 bases not matched to a gene; V was cut back by 0 bases and J by 6 bases. This CDR3 has 17 residues. CDR3 nucleotide sequence: TGCGCCAGCAGCTTGGGCGCCGAGGTAGCGGGAGTTGGCGAGCAGTACTTC. Its translation: CASSLGAEVAGVGEQYF.

V is TRBV19 and J is TRBJ2-7; 12 nucleotides match TRBD1. CDR1 LNHDA and CDR2 SQIVND come from the germline V gene (reference sequence). The CDR3 is 15 residues long. V shed 2 bases, J shed 6 bases, and the junction held 5 bases outside the gene matches. CDR3 loop: CASSITGTGGTEQYF. CDR3 bases: TGTGCCAGTAGTATAACCGGGACAGGGGGCACCGAGCAGTACTTC.

The DNA of the CDR3 is TGTGCCAGCAGCTTAAGACAGGGGGCGGGGGAGCAGTACTTC. Translation: CASSLRQGAGEQYF. This chain uses TRBV7-9 with TRBJ2-7; TRBD1 matches at 10 bases. The V gene's germline CDR1 is SEHNR and CDR2 FQNEAQ (reference sequence). The V segment lost 2 bases and the J segment 7 bases; nucleotides outside the gene matches: 5. CDR3 length equals 14 residues.

This chain connects TRBV25-1 to TRBJ2-1; D is possibly TRBD1 (6 bases). The V gene's germline CDR1 is MGHDK and CDR2 SYGVNS. Trimming left V 1 base short and J 8 bases short, with 12 bases between. The CDR3 has 14 amino acids. In DNA form, the CDR3 reads TGTGCCAGCAGTGAATTAGGCAGGGGCGATGAGCAGTTCTTC. It yields the protein CASSELGRGDEQFF. The variable domain in full, completed from reference TRBV25-1 and TRBJ2-1, reads EADIYQTPRYLVIGTGKKITLECSQTMGHDKMYWYQQDPGMELHLIHYSYGVNSTEKGDLSSESTVSRIRTEHFPLTLESARPSHTSQYLCASSELGRGDEQFFGPGTRLTVL.

The rearrangement links TRBV5-1 to TRBJ2-2; TRBD2 matches at 13 bases. CDR1 is SGHRS, CDR2 YFSETQ, per germline. This CDR3 region has 16 residues. Unmatched junction bases numbered 3, after V lost 0 bases and J lost 7 bases. The CDR3 protein is CASSLETSGRYGELFF. CDR3 nucleotides: TGCGCCAGCAGCTTGGAGACTAGCGGGAGGTACGGGGAGCTGTTTTTT.

In this sample, this clone turned up a few times. The chain couples TRBV6-1 to TRBJ1-1; maybe TRBD1 (6 bases). Germline lookup yields CDR1 MNHNS and CDR2 SASEGT. The CDR3 loop spans 15 amino acids. V lost 3 bases and J 2 bases, leaving 13 bases between the germline ends. The DNA for the CDR3 is TGTGCCAGCAGTGAGTCTGGGACAATAAACACTGAAGCTTTCTTT. Amino acid sequence: CASSESGTINTEAFF.

A word on this clone: Its ends do not fully match the called genes, so a read error is possible. This chain joins TRBV4-2 and TRBJ2-2, with D perhaps matching TRBD2 (6 bases). Germline lookup yields CDR1 LGHNA and CDR2 YNFKEQ. CDR3 length: 14 amino acids. CDR3 DNA sequence: TGTGTCAGCAGCCAAGGGAGGAGGGTTGGGGAGCTGTTTTTT. Its translation: CVSSQGRRVGELFF.

This clone was seen only once. CDR3 coding DNA: TGTGCCAGCACCCCGACCCTAGGACTCTTGAGACGGGATACGCAGTATTTT. Its translation: CASTPTLGLLRRDTQYF. The chain combines TRBV25-1 with TRBJ2-3; perhaps TRBD2 as D (5 bases). Germline assignment: CDR1 MGHDK and CDR2 SYGVNS. The V end was cut by 7 bases, the J end by 6 bases, with 26 bases between. This CDR3 is 17 amino acids long. Full variable domain (rest looked up from reference TRBV25-1 and TRBJ2-3): EADIYQTPRYLVIGTGKKITLECSQTMGHDKMYWYQQDPGMELHLIHYSYGVNSTEKGDLSSESTVSRIRTEHFPLTLESARPSHTSQYLCASTPTLGLLRRDTQYFGPGTRLTVL.

This sequence joins TRBV29-1 and TRBJ2-7, with D possibly matching TRBD1 (6 bases). The CDR3 loop spans 12 amino acids. The germline V gene encodes CDR1 SQVTM and CDR2 ANQGSEA. The germline V and J ends were trimmed by 2 bases and 6 bases, with 11 bases remaining between them. CDR3 residues: CSVEQGSSEQYF. The CDR3 DNA follows: TGCAGCGTTGAACAGGGGTCCAGCGAGCAGTACTTC.

The chain uses TRBV5-1 and TRBJ2-3, with TRBD2 identical over 7 bases. J was trimmed by 0 bases and V by 2 bases; bases with no gene match: 6. The CDR3 totals 16 residues. Germline lookup yields CDR1 SGHRS and CDR2 YFSETQ. CDR3 sequence (DNA): TGCGCCAGCAGCTTAGAACCTAGCGGTAGCACAGATACGCAGTATTTT. Protein product: CASSLEPSGSTDTQYF.

As concerns this clone: This sample includes further DNA sequences coding for the same CDR3. The chain is built from TRBV11-3 and TRBJ2-3, with 7 bases that match TRBD1. V was pared by 8 bases and J by 1 base, with 6 bases of the junction left unmatched. This CDR3 comprises 14 residues. The V gene's germline CDR1 is SGHNT and CDR2 YENEEA. CDR3 protein: CASCWGTGTDTQYF. The CDR3, as DNA: TGTGCCAGCTGCTGGGGGACAGGCACAGATACGCAGTATTTT.

V is TRBV7-3 and J is TRBJ1-6; 8 bases align to TRBD1. Germline loops: CDR1 SGHTA, CDR2 FQGTGA. Trimming cost V 1 base and J 8 bases; bases outside gene matches: 7. The CDR3 runs 16 residues. CDR3 coding DNA: TGTGCCAGCAGCTTAAAACCCGACAGGGGTGATTCACCCCTCCACTTT. This gives the protein CASSLKPDRGDSPLHF.

The chain links TRBV28 to TRBJ2-1; 8 bases map to TRBD2. This CDR3 is built from 16 residues. Germline V gene sequence: CDR1 MDHEN, CDR2 SYDVKM. V trimming: 3 bases; J trimming: 2 bases; junction bases outside the gene matches: 6. The CDR3 DNA reads as TGTGCCAGCAGTTTTCCCGGGAGGGGGACCTACAATGAGCAGTTCTTC. This sequence encodes CASSFPGRGTYNEQFF.

The J gene is TRBJ2-7, the V gene TRBV28; 7 bases match TRBD1. There are 14 residues in the CDR3. The ends lost 5 bases at V and 5 bases at J; junction bases unmatched: 9. Per germline, CDR1 MDHEN and CDR2 SYDVKM. CDR3 DNA sequence: TGTGCCAGCAGTGCAAACGACAGGGATCACGAGCAGTACTTC. Its translation: CASSANDRDHEQYF.

This sequence joins TRBV18 and TRBJ2-7; TRBD2 matches 13 bases. Germline CDR1 reads KGHSH; CDR2 reads LQKENI. With V trimmed by 4 bases and J by 4 bases, 10 bases remained unmatched. The CDR3 extends over 17 amino acids. In nucleotides, the CDR3 is TGTGCCAGCTCACTCTACCGACTAGCGGGAGGATCGTACGAGCAGTACTTC. Amino acid sequence: CASSLYRLAGGSYEQYF.

The chain uses TRBV6-1 and TRBJ1-2; D uncertain. The CDR3 runs to 14 residues. CDR1 and CDR2 from the germline V gene are MNHNS and SASEGT. The ends were cut back, 6 bases at V and 8 bases at J, with 19 bases in the middle. The CDR3, as DNA: TGTGCCAGCAGAGCGGGTCAGGCCGTCGGGGGCTACACCTTC. This sequence encodes CASRAGQAVGGYTF.

V usage is TRBV9 and J usage is TRBJ2-2; D might be TRBD2 (5 bases). Per the germline V gene, CDR1 is SGDLS and CDR2 is YYNGEE. CDR3 length: 16 amino acids. The V end lost 3 bases, the J end lost 5 bases, and 17 bases lay between the germline ends. CDR3 in amino acids: CASSGGPGMLTGELFF. CDR3 DNA sequence: TGTGCCAGCAGCGGTGGCCCGGGAATGTTGACCGGGGAGCTGTTTTTT.

This sequence joins TRBV2 and TRBJ1-5; no firm D call. The V end was cut by 0 bases, the J end by 6 bases, with 12 bases between. The CDR3 is 15 residues long. Germline V gene sequence: CDR1 SNHLY, CDR2 FYNNEI. The CDR3 is CASSEALGRSQPQHF. CDR3 nucleotide sequence: TGTGCCAGCAGTGAAGCCCTGGGCCGAAGTCAGCCCCAGCATTTT.

This clone turned up a few times. The chain employs TRBV6-5 and TRBJ2-5; D is unresolved. Judging by the DNA end, TRBJ2-7 fits better; the J call may be wrong. The CDR3 contains 15 residues. CDR1 and CDR2 (germline): MNHEY, SVGAGI. The DNA of the CDR3 is TGTGCCAGCAGCCACGACTGGAAGAGCTCCTACGAGCAGTACTTC. It codes for CASSHDWKSSYEQYF.